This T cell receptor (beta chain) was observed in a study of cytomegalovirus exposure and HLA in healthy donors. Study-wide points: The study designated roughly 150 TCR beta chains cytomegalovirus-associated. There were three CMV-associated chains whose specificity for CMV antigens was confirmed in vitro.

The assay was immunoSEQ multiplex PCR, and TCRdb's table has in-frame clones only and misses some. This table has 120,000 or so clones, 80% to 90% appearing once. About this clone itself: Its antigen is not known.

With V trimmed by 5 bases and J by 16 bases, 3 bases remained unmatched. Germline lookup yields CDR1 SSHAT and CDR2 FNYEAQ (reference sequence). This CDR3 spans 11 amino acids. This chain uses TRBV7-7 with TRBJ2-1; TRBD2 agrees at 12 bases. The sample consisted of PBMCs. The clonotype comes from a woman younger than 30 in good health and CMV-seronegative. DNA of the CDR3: TGTGCCAGCAGCACGACTAGCGGGAGTTTCTTC. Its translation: CASSTTSGSFF.